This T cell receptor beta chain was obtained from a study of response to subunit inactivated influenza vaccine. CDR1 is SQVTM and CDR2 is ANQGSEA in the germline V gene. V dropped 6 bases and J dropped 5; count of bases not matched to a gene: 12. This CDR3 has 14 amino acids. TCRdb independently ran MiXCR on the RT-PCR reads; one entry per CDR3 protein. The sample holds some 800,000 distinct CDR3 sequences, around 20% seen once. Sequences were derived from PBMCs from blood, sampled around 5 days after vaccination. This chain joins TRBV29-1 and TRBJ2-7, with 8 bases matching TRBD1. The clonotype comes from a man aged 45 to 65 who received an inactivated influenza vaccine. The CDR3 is CSVSRRTGLDEQYF. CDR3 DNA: TGCAGCGTCTCCCGGCGGACAGGGCTTGACGAGCAGTACTTC.